The 9 T cell receptor beta chains reported below all come from one sample, sequenced in a study of beta chain features in type 1 diabetes. Study-wide results and caveats: Moderate but significant shortening of TCRB CDR3s was recorded in all four CD4+ subsets from Type 1 diabetes patients.

Investigators reverse transcribed all isolated RNA, so they sequenced expressed TCRB transcripts. Here immunoSEQ multiplex PCR was the method, and the copy in TCRdb shows in-frame clones only, minus some. The sample has some 360,000 clones; 8% to 10% are singletons. These receptors' targets are unknown. Source material: central memory CD4+ T cells from blood. The source is a man between 25 and 39 years old with type 1 diabetes.

The V call is TRBV4-1, the J call TRBJ1-3; 7 bases are shared with TRBD1. The V gene end was trimmed by 8 bases and the J gene end by 0 bases; junction bases not matched to a gene: 7. The CDR3 has 15 amino acids. Per the germline V gene, CDR1 is MGHRA and CDR2 is YSYEKL. The CDR3 sequence is CASGRDSNSGNTIYF. DNA of the CDR3: TGCGCCAGCGGACGGGACAGTAACTCTGGAAACACCATATATTTT.

The chain employs TRBV7-6 and TRBJ2-5; 8 bases are shared with TRBD1. This CDR3 has 15 residues. Unmatched junction bases numbered 2, after V lost 1 base and J lost 1 base. Looked up from germline, CDR1 is SGHVS and CDR2 is FNYEAQ. The CDR3 coding sequence is TGTGCCAGCAGCTTAGGAGGGACAGGCCAAGAGACCCAGTACTTC. Its protein product is CASSLGGTGQETQYF.

Note on this clone: The junction does not match germline at one end; this may be a read error. The chain combines TRBV6-1 with TRBJ2-1; D is perhaps TRBD1 (6 bases). This CDR3 has 16 amino acids. The germline V gene encodes CDR1 MNHNS and CDR2 SASEGT. The CDR3 region is CAISESDRTSYNEQFF. CDR3 nucleotides: TGTGCCATCAGTGAGTCAGACAGGACCTCCTACAATGAGCAGTTCTTC.

This clone was detected only a few times. The genes are TRBV2 and TRBJ2-3; D is possibly TRBD2 (5 bases). The germline V gene encodes CDR1 SNHLY and CDR2 FYNNEI. The length of the CDR3 is 15 residues. V lost 5 bases and J lost 4, with 16 bases in between. The CDR3 region is CASSRNAGGADTQYF. The CDR3 DNA reads TGTGCCAGCAGTCGGAATGCCGGAGGCGCAGATACGCAGTATTTT.

This chain uses TRBV5-8 with TRBJ1-1; 7 bases fit TRBD1. This CDR3 is 17 amino acids long. Unmatched junction bases numbered 10, after V lost 0 bases and J lost 2 bases. The germline V gene has CDR1 SGHTS and CDR2 YDEGEE. The CDR3 bases are TGTGCCAGCAGCTTGGGGACAGGAGCCATCACCAACACTGAAGCTTTCTTT. This sequence encodes CASSLGTGAITNTEAFF.

Many counts were recorded for this clone. The chain uses TRBV28 and TRBJ1-2; a weak D match, TRBD1 (5 bases). V lost 7 bases and J lost 8, with 17 bases in between. In germline, CDR1 is MDHEN, CDR2 SYDVKM. CDR3 length: 13 amino acids. The CDR3: CASIETVGRGYTF. In DNA, the CDR3 is TGTGCCAGCATAGAAACCGTGGGACGGGGCTACACCTTC.

The V and J genes are TRBV19 and TRBJ2-3, with 10 bases aligning to TRBD2. The trim removed 7 bases at V and 0 bases at J, leaving 7 bases unmatched. The CDR3 runs 16 residues. Germline V lookup: CDR1 LNHDA, CDR2 SQIVND (reference sequence). CDR3 loop: CASTSSGRFSTDTQYF. CDR3 bases: TGTGCCAGTACATCTAGCGGGAGATTTAGCACAGATACGCAGTATTTT.

The chain links TRBV15 to TRBJ2-3, with unresolved D. Germline CDR1 LNHNV, CDR2 YYDKDF (reference sequence). V lost 3 bases, J lost 4 bases, and 5 bases lay in between. This CDR3 has 12 amino acids. The CDR3 DNA is TGTGCCACCAGCAGGGGCCCAGATACGCAGTATTTT. It specifies CATSRGPDTQYF. Full variable domain (rest looked up from reference TRBV15 and TRBJ2-3): DAMVIQNPRYQVTQFGKPVTLSCSQTLNHNVMYWYQQKSSQAPKLLFHYYDKDFNNEADTPDNFQSRRPNTSFCFLDIRSPGLGDTAMYLCATSRGPDTQYFGPGTRLTVL.

This chain joins TRBV19 and TRBJ2-5; 8 bases are shared with TRBD1. The V gene's germline CDR1 is LNHDA and CDR2 SQIVND (reference sequence). With V trimmed by 4 bases and J by 0 bases, 10 bases remained unmatched. The CDR3 totals 17 residues. The CDR3 is CASSTRQGQTYQETQYF. CDR3 nucleotides: TGTGCCAGTAGTACGCGACAGGGGCAAACGTACCAAGAGACCCAGTACTTC. The variable domain in full, with the rest retrieved from reference TRBV19 and TRBJ2-5, is DGGITQSPKYLFRKEGQNVTLSCEQNLNHDAMYWYRQDPGQGLRLIYYSQIVNDFQKGDIAEGYSVSREKKESFPLTVTSAQKNPTAFYLCASSTRQGQTYQETQYFGPGTRLLVL.